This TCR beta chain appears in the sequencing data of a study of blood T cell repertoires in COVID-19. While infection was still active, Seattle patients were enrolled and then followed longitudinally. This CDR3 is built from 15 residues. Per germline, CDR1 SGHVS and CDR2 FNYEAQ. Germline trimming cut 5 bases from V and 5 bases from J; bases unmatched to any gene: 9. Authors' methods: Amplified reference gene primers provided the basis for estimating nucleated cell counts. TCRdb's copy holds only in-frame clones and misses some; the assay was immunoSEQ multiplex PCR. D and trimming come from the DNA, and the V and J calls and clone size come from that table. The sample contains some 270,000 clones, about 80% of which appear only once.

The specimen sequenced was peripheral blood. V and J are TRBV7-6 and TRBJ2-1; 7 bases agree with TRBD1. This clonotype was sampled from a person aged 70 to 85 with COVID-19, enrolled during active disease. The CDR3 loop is CASSPRTGRHNEQFF. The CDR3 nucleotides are TGTGCCAGCAGCCCTAGGACAGGTCGACACAATGAGCAGTTCTTC.